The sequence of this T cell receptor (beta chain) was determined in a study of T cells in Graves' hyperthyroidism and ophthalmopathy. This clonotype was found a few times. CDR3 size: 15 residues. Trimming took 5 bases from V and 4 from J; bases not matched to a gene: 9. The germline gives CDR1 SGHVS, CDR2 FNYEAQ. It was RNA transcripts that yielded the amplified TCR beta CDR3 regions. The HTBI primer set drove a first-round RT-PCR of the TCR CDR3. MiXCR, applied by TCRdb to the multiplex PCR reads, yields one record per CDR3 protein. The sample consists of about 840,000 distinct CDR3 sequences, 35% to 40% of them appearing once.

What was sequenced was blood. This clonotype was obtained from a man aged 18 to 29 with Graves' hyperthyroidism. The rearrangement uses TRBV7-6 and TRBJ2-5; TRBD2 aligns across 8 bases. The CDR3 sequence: CASSRVSGTRETQYF. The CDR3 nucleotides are TGTGCCAGCAGCCGGGTTAGCGGGACCCGAGAGACCCAGTACTTC.